This T cell receptor beta chain was sequenced in a study of T cell responses to AZD1222 COVID-19 vaccine (dated by TCRdb to about 2021). Regarding the study in general: AZD1222 recipients given second doses at about 4 weeks or at about 12 weeks were pooled, since spike-specific TCR depth and breadth were not found to differ between the two schedules. Trial participants were enrolled by age into 18-55, 56-69 and 70-plus year subgroups, with roughly 160, 29 and 62 TCR-sequenced participants respectively. A total of 230 or so trial participants underwent TCR sequencing, of whom some 210 received two doses of AZD1222 and 26 received two doses of the MenACWY control vaccine. Study-wide conclusions, independent of this receptor: Conclusions about previously exposed vaccinees are limited, since just six or seven AZD1222 recipients were seropositive for SARS-CoV-2 at baseline. Reportedly, close to half of the unique spike-specific TCRs recognized epitopes lying outside the regions that are mutated in the B.1.351 and B.1.1.7 variants. Spike-specific TCR breadth and depth rose significantly after two AZD1222 doses compared with day 0 and with MenACWY recipients. In the small 56-69-year group, the increase in depth fell short of significance, most likely because of low power. The vaccine-associated CD4 TCRs covered the entire spike protein, and the dominant responses fell in regions 160-218 and 743-854. Most participants were white British and females outnumbered males, and the authors suggested that clonal diversity may have been underestimated. Because no day 14 peak-response samples were available, the repertoires could be characterized only after the peak T cell response.

With respect to this clone: The antigen this receptor binds is unknown. No qualities accompany the bases; no much larger clone lies one base away.

In light of the paper, this sample's time point label describes: baseline before first vaccination. Vaccinee samples were obtained from the UK trials COV001 and COV002, which included a single-blind randomized controlled phase 2/3 trial of AZD1222 (ChAdOx1 nCoV-19) in healthy adults. For TCRbeta chain sequencing, PBMC samples from trial participants were taken at day 0 and at day 28 after the second dose. V is clipped by 4 bases and J by 4 bases, and the sequence between their germline boundaries is 12 bases long. For CDR1 and CDR2, the germline V gene lists KGHDR and SFDVKD. The CDR3 has 14 amino acids, counting the end cysteine and phenylalanine. CDR3 DNA only is kept here, 42 bases in frame from base 1. The CDR3 regions of human TCRbeta chains were subjected to immunosequencing. The paper's processing steps were these. Repertoire TCRs were matched against a reference library of SARS-CoV-2-specific TCRs generated with the MIRA antigen-specificity platform. Breadth was defined as the fraction of unique TCRs that were SARS-CoV-2-associated. Depth was defined as the fraction of total T cells that were SARS-CoV-2-associated. Each spike-specific TCR was assigned to its reactive spike region and to a CD4 or CD8 class using the MIRA data. Log10-transformed breadth and depth values were compared by one-way ANOVA with Sidak's multiple comparisons tests. The table comes from immuneACCESS by way of TCRdb, which keeps in-frame sequences with V and J called. Part of the clones is missing from these tables; in studies checked, under half for an unresolved V gene and the rest for unknown reasons. V, J and clone size are taken as reported in that table, and D and trimming were inferred from the DNA itself. The sample records 180,000 or so clones, roughly 94% of which are singletons. The leading ten clones occupy approximately 0.6% of the sample.

The chain is encoded by TRBV24-1 joined to TRBJ1-2; the D region possibly corresponds to TRBD1 (5 bases align). This receptor was taken from an adult in good health. The sequenced sample was peripheral blood, obtained on day 0 of AZD1222 vaccination. The CDR3 protein sequence reads: CATSDATASYGYTF. The DNA sequence reads TGTGCCACCAGTGACGCGACAGCTTCCTATGGCTACACCTTC.